This TCR beta chain was recovered during a study of glioma-infiltrating T cells after dendritic cell vaccination. Clones were read by immunoSEQ multiplex PCR, and TCRdb kept only the in-frame ones, dropping some. This sample yields 100,000 or so clones, of which approximately 90% are seen a single time; about 15% belongs to the top ten. The sample holds one count of this clone. The junction had 0 bases not matched to a gene; V was cut back by 4 bases and J by 3 bases. This CDR3 spans 14 amino acids. Per the germline V gene, CDR1 is SEHNR and CDR2 is FQNEAQ (reference sequence). The starting material was blood, obtained before dendritic cell vaccination. The clonotype comes from a human donor with glioblastoma. The V gene is TRBV7-9, the J gene TRBJ2-7, with 13 bases fitting TRBD2. CDR3 DNA: TGTGCCAGCAGCTGGACTAGCGGGAGCTACGAGCAGTACTTC. Its protein is CASSWTSGSYEQYF.